The 28 T cell receptor beta chains below all came from one sample that was sequenced in a study of blood T cell repertoires in COVID-19. Some clones are missing from TCRdb's copy, which holds only in-frame ones; the method was immunoSEQ multiplex PCR. The sample yields approximately 250,000 clones, about 86% seen once. The sequenced sample consisted of peripheral blood. All receptors come from a man aged 25-40 years with active or convalescent COVID-19.

This chain uses TRBV5-1 with TRBJ1-2, with D unresolved. The CDR3 totals 14 residues. V was clipped by 4 bases and J by 4 bases, with 14 bases between them. Germline assignment: CDR1 SGHRS and CDR2 YFSETQ. The chain's CDR3 is CASSLERSSYGYTF. CDR3 DNA sequence: TGCGCCAGCAGCCTCGAAAGGAGTAGCTATGGCTACACCTTC.

The genes are TRBV12-5 and TRBJ2-2; 7 bases align to TRBD2. V trimming: 2 bases; J trimming: 7 bases; junction bases outside the gene matches: 16. Germline CDR1 is LGHNT and CDR2 is FRNRAP. This CDR3 has 18 residues. The CDR3 protein is CASGLFDAGRGVDGELFF. The DNA of the CDR3 is TGTGCTAGTGGTTTGTTCGACGCCGGCCGGGGGGTCGACGGGGAGCTGTTTTTT.

This clone occurred many times. This chain joins TRBV12-3 or TRBV12-4 and TRBJ2-3; TRBD1 agrees at 8 bases. This CDR3 has 13 amino acids. V shed 4 bases, J shed 14 bases, and the junction held 11 bases outside the gene matches. The CDR3 loop is CASSWVDGTGSYF. CDR3 bases: TGTGCCAGCAGTTGGGTTGACGGGACAGGCTCGTATTTT.

The chain couples TRBV2 to TRBJ1-5; D gene uncertain. The ends were cut back, 0 bases at V and 4 bases at J, with 10 bases in the middle. Germline CDR1 SNHLY, CDR2 FYNNEI. The CDR3 is made up of 15 amino acids. CDR3 sequence reads: CASSEALVANQPQHF. The CDR3 DNA follows: TGTGCCAGCAGTGAAGCTCTAGTCGCTAATCAGCCCCAGCATTTT.

The rearrangement uses TRBV30 and TRBJ2-3; TRBD2 matches 11 bases. CDR3 length: 18 residues. Germline CDR1 GTSNPN, CDR2 SVGIG (reference sequence). Trimming cost V 4 bases and J 3 bases; bases outside gene matches: 15. The CDR3 region is CAWIGWIAGGPRTDTQYF. CDR3 in DNA: TGTGCCTGGATCGGGTGGATAGCGGGGGGGCCGAGGACAGATACGCAGTATTTT. Combining the CDR3 with reference TRBV30 and TRBJ2-3 gives the whole variable domain SQTIHQWPATLVQPVGSPLSLECTVEGTSNPNLYWYRQAAGRGLQLLFYSVGIGQISSEVPQNLSASRPQDRQFILSSKKLLLSDSGFYLCAWIGWIAGGPRTDTQYFGPGTRLTVL.

The chain employs TRBV6-2 or TRBV6-3 and TRBJ2-4; the D gene is possibly TRBD1 (6 bases). Germline CDR1 is MNHEY and CDR2 is SVGEGT. V dropped 5 bases and J dropped 3 bases, with 11 bases sitting between them. The CDR3 has 14 residues. CDR3 sequence reads: CASSPLGGKNIQYF. The CDR3 DNA follows: TGTGCCAGCAGTCCCTTAGGGGGCAAAAACATTCAGTACTTC.

This clone showed up just a few times. This chain uses TRBV24-1 with TRBJ1-1, with D unclear. V lost 5 bases, J lost 0 bases, and 15 bases lay in between. The length of the CDR3 is 16 residues. Germline lookup yields CDR1 KGHDR and CDR2 SFDVKD. CDR3 bases: TGTGCCACCAGTGGGCGGCATGAATGGATGAACACTGAAGCTTTCTTT. Translated: CATSGRHEWMNTEAFF.

The chain couples TRBV19 to TRBJ1-1; D not certain. Germline loops: CDR1 LNHDA, CDR2 SQIVND (reference sequence). Trimming shortened V by 6 bases and J by 4 bases, and 9 bases separated the two germline ends. There are 12 residues in the CDR3. The CDR3: CASSTTGTEAFF. CDR3 nucleotides: TGTGCCAGTAGCACCACTGGCACTGAAGCTTTCTTT.

This chain links TRBV11-2 with TRBJ1-6, with a possible D match to TRBD1 (6 bases). The V end was cut by 2 bases, the J end by 3 bases, with 14 bases between. The germline V gene encodes CDR1 SGHAT and CDR2 FQNNGV. The CDR3 sequence is 17 residues long. CDR3 protein: CASSLSVQGNYNSPLHF. The CDR3 DNA follows: TGTGCCAGCAGCTTAAGTGTTCAGGGGAACTATAATTCACCCCTCCACTTT.

This clone has at least ten counts. The chain links TRBV4-1 to TRBJ1-5; TRBD1 matches at 8 bases. CDR3 length: 14 residues. In germline, CDR1 is MGHRA, CDR2 YSYEKL. With 8 bases clipped from V and 6 bases from J, the junction kept 9 bases outside the gene matches. The DNA for the CDR3 is TGCGCCAGCTCGTCAGGGGGCTCTTTTCAGCCCCAGCATTTT. Residues: CASSSGGSFQPQHF.

The chain employs TRBV10-1 and TRBJ2-5, with D tentatively TRBD2 (5 bases). CDR1 and CDR2 from the germline V gene are WNHNN and SYGVQD (reference sequence). Trimming took 2 bases from V and 5 from J, leaving 9 bases between them. This CDR3 is built from 13 residues. This chain's CDR3 is CASSERGLETQYF. CDR3 in DNA: TGCGCCAGCAGTGAGAGAGGGCTGGAGACCCAGTACTTC.

This rearrangement joins TRBV7-9 to TRBJ1-1, with a weak D call TRBD1 (5 bases). Trimming removed 8 bases at V and 5 bases at J, with 18 bases between. CDR1 is SEHNR and CDR2 is FQNEAQ in the germline V gene (reference sequence). The CDR3 is 14 amino acids. Here the CDR3 reads CASDHPDGGTEAFF. CDR3 sequence (DNA): TGTGCCAGCGACCACCCGGACGGGGGAACTGAAGCTTTCTTT.

This clone was observed once. The rearrangement links TRBV10-3 to TRBJ2-3; TRBD2 aligns across 8 bases. Germline V gene sequence: CDR1 ENHRY, CDR2 SYGVKD. V lost 6 bases and J lost 4; bases outside the gene matches: 12. The CDR3 runs to 16 residues. CDR3 coding DNA: TGTGCCATCAGCGAACCCGGGGGGGGGCAGTCAGATACGCAGTATTTT. It is translated as CAISEPGGGQSDTQYF.

This clone is a singleton in its sample. The rearrangement links TRBV29-1 to TRBJ1-1, with D unresolved. This CDR3 has 10 amino acids. The germline gives CDR1 SQVTM, CDR2 ANQGSEA. This CDR3 is CSGGETEAFF. The CDR3 nucleotides are TGCAGTGGCGGAGAAACTGAAGCTTTCTTT.

The chain combines TRBV6-5 with TRBJ1-5; 10 bases line up with TRBD1. V dropped 8 bases and J dropped 7; count of bases not matched to a gene: 11. Germline V lookup: CDR1 MNHEY, CDR2 SVGAGI. This CDR3 region has 15 residues. As DNA, the CDR3 is TGTGCCAGCGGTCCGGGACAGGGGTGGTGGCAGCCCCAGCATTTT. As protein: CASGPGQGWWQPQHF.

The chain has TRBV6-6 and TRBJ2-3; 7 bases agree with TRBD1. Germline CDR1 MNHNY, CDR2 SVGAGI (reference sequence). The CDR3 covers 13 residues. The trim removed 6 bases at V and 3 bases at J, leaving 3 bases unmatched. CDR3 DNA sequence: TGTGCCAGCAGCAGGGGGAAGACAGATACGCAGTATTTT. It codes for CASSRGKTDTQYF.

The rearrangement uses TRBV5-4 and TRBJ2-6, with a tentative D call TRBD1 (7 bases). This CDR3 is 17 amino acids long. Trimming stripped 2 bases from V and 1 base from J, with 13 bases between. Germline V gives CDR1 SGHNT, CDR2 YYREEE (reference sequence). CDR3 sequence reads: CASSFGGGRSGANVLTF. The CDR3 DNA reads as TGTGCCAGCAGCTTTGGAGGGGGCAGGTCTGGGGCCAACGTCCTGACTTTC.

The chain is built from TRBV12-3 or TRBV12-4 and TRBJ1-1; D gene unclear. The V and J ends lost 5 bases and 3 bases respectively, with 7 bases between them. The CDR3 has 12 amino acids. CDR3 residues: CASSRGYTEAFF. CDR3 DNA: TGTGCCAGCAGTCGCGGGTACACTGAAGCTTTCTTT.

The chain links TRBV10-1 to TRBJ2-1; tentatively, D is TRBD2 (7 bases). Germline V gives CDR1 WNHNN, CDR2 SYGVQD (reference sequence). V lost 0 bases, J lost 4 bases, and 16 bases lay in between. The CDR3 length is 17 residues. In DNA, the CDR3 is TGCGCCAGCAGTGAGTCTGTCGGGGCGGGGGCTTACAATGAGCAGTTCTTC. As protein: CASSESVGAGAYNEQFF.

This clone came up a few times. The gene calls are TRBV7-8 and TRBJ2-3; weak D call: TRBD2 (5 bases). V lost 5 bases, J lost 1 base, and 10 bases lay in between. This CDR3 is 14 amino acids long. The germline V gene encodes CDR1 SGHVS and CDR2 FQNEAQ. This CDR3 reads CASSQRRGTDTQYF. CDR3 in DNA: TGTGCCAGCAGCCAGAGGCGGGGCACAGATACGCAGTATTTT.

The chain carries TRBV4-3 and TRBJ1-2; the D is unclear. Germline loops: CDR1 LGHNA, CDR2 YSLEER. With 2 bases removed from V and 8 bases from J, the gap between germline ends came to 12 bases. The CDR3 totals 13 residues. The CDR3 coding sequence is TGCGCCAGCAGCCAAACCGAGGGCGGGGGCTACACCTTC. Encoded protein: CASSQTEGGGYTF.

The gene calls are TRBV6-2 or TRBV6-3 and TRBJ1-5, with 8 bases aligning to TRBD1. Trimming removed 0 bases from V and 4 bases from J; junction bases left unmatched: 5. Germline V lookup: CDR1 MNHEY, CDR2 SVGEGT. The length of the CDR3 is 16 residues. CDR3: CASSYSIGTGNQPQHF. CDR3 nucleotides: TGTGCCAGCAGTTACTCGATCGGGACAGGAAATCAGCCCCAGCATTTT.

This chain uses TRBV3-1 (or the pseudogene TRBV3-2) with TRBJ1-2; D is uncertain. V lost 3 bases, J lost 8 bases, and 19 bases lay in between. Germline CDR1 is LGHDT and CDR2 is YNNKEL (reference sequence). CDR3 length equals 15 residues. This CDR3 is CASSQPRRVGGGYTF. CDR3 DNA sequence: TGTGCCAGCAGCCAGCCAAGGCGTGTCGGCGGAGGCTACACCTTC.

The CDR3, as DNA: TGCGCCAGCAGCCAAGATGAACTAGCGGGCACAGATACGCAGTATTTT. Translation: CASSQDELAGTDTQYF. V usage is TRBV4-1 and J usage is TRBJ2-3; 8 positions agree with TRBD2. Germline lookup yields CDR1 MGHRA and CDR2 YSYEKL. Trimming cost V 0 bases and J 1 base; bases outside gene matches: 3. The CDR3 loop spans 16 amino acids.

This clone was recorded at least ten times. V gene TRBV2 combines with J gene TRBJ1-5, with D possibly being TRBD1 (5 bases). Trimming took off 6 bases at V and 4 bases at J, with 10 bases between the two ends. Per the germline V gene, CDR1 is SNHLY and CDR2 is FYNNEI. CDR3 length: 13 amino acids. The CDR3 nucleotides read TGTGCCAGCAGGGACACTTGGAATCAGCCCCAGCATTTT. Translation gives CASRDTWNQPQHF.

This clone was detected only a few times. The V and J genes are TRBV3-1 (or the pseudogene TRBV3-2) and TRBJ2-5; D is possibly TRBD2 (6 bases). V lost 2 bases and J 8 bases, leaving 15 bases between the germline ends. Per germline, CDR1 LGHDT and CDR2 YNNKEL (reference sequence). The CDR3 has 14 amino acids. CDR3 protein: CASSQMSSGQTQYF. CDR3 coding DNA: TGTGCCAGCAGCCAAATGAGTAGCGGCCAAACCCAGTACTTC.

The V gene is TRBV24-1, the J gene TRBJ2-1; a possible D gene is TRBD2 (6 bases). Germline loops: CDR1 KGHDR, CDR2 SFDVKD. There are 15 residues in the CDR3. V shed 3 bases and J shed 8 bases, with 16 bases lying between them. The CDR3 sequence: CATSDRAGTRDEQFF. The CDR3 bases are TGTGCCACCAGTGATCGTGCGGGGACGAGAGATGAGCAGTTCTTC.

The gene calls are TRBV7-8 and TRBJ1-2; TRBD1 matches 10 bases. Germline V lookup: CDR1 SGHVS, CDR2 FQNEAQ. V lost 1 base and J lost 8; bases outside the gene matches: 7. This CDR3 has 15 amino acids. The CDR3 sequence is CASSLEGQGRWGYTF. The CDR3 DNA follows: TGTGCCAGCAGCTTAGAGGGACAGGGGCGGTGGGGCTACACCTTC.